This T cell receptor beta chain was obtained from a study of OX40 agonist ivuxolimab in advanced cancers. Regarding the study as a whole: Researchers report that CD8+ T cells had, on average, more expanded clones than CD4+.

For this clone: Its antigen is unidentified.

Sequenced by immunoSEQ multiplex PCR; TCRdb stores in-frame clones only, minus some. The table records 20,000 to 30,000 clones, approximately 90% of them present only once. Excluded were patients having autoimmune disease history or systemic immunosuppression. Trimming stripped 3 bases from V and 4 bases from J, with 7 bases between. Per germline, CDR1 SGHTS and CDR2 YDEGEE. The CDR3 spans 12 residues. Source: CD4+ or CD8+ T cells sorted from blood, taken in a trial of the OX40 agonist ivuxolimab. The chain is built from TRBV5-8 and TRBJ1-1; D is unresolved. This receptor was identified in an adult with an advanced solid tumor such as melanoma, head and neck, liver or kidney cancer. The CDR3: CASSSSGTEAFF. The CDR3 coding sequence is TGTGCCAGCAGCTCCTCTGGCACTGAAGCTTTCTTT.